These T cell receptor beta chains were read from a single sample in a study of cytomegalovirus exposure and HLA in healthy donors. Method: immunoSEQ multiplex PCR; TCRdb's copy keeps in-frame clones and lacks some. The sample has 150,000 to 180,000 clones; roughly 83% are singletons. Sequencing was performed on PBMCs. The receptors were sampled from a young man in good health and CMV-seropositive. Each CDR3 is given with its conserved first and last residue. Each record gives: V gene, J gene, D gene, clone size, CDR3 DNA, CDR3 protein. D genes are given only for firm matches. The size field is filled for only some rows; it gives once, few, many or a size class.

TRBV7-2	TRBJ2-1	NA	NA	TGTGCCAGCAGCCCCCCTCATCCCCGGTCAGGTAGAGTCTTC	CASSPPHPRSGRVF
TRBV29-1	TRBJ1-2	NA	NA	TGCAGCGTTGCTACAGGCGAGCAGGGCTACACCTTC	CSVATGEQGYTF
TRBV6-5	TRBJ2-2	TRBD2	NA	TGTGCCAGCAGAATGGGACTAGCGGGGACCGGGGAGCTGTTTTTT	CASRMGLAGTGELFF
TRBV11-2	TRBJ2-1	TRBD2	NA	TGTGCCAGCAGCTTAGTGGCTAACGGGAGGCTCTACAATGAGCAGTTCTTC	CASSLVANGRLYNEQFF
TRBV7-3	TRBJ2-1	TRBD2	once	TGTGCCAGCAGCCCCCGACTAGCGGGGGGGCCCAAGATCTACAATGAGCAGTTCTTC	CASSPRLAGGPKIYNEQFF
TRBV29-1	TRBJ1-1	TRBD1	NA	TGCAGCGTTGAGAGCATGCAGGGGGTCACTGAAGCTTTCTTT	CSVESMQGVTEAFF
TRBV4-1	TRBJ1-3	TRBD1	NA	TGCGCCAGCAGCCAGGACAGGGGGTCTGGAAACACCATATATTTT	CASSQDRGSGNTIYF
TRBV6-6	TRBJ1-2	TRBD1	once	TGTGCCAGCAGCCGGGACAGGGGAGTAGGGGGCTACACCTTC	CASSRDRGVGGYTF
TRBV2	TRBJ2-5	NA	NA	TGTGCCAGCAGTGAAGCGCGACTAATTCCAGAGACCCAGTACTTC	CASSEARLIPETQYF
TRBV7-2	TRBJ1-6	NA	NA	TGTGCCAGCAGCCACTATAATTCACCCCTCCACTTT	CASSHYNSPLHF
TRBV19	TRBJ1-1	NA	NA	TGTGCCAGTAGTATAGGTGTCCAGGGCCTGAACACTGAAGCTTTCTTT	CASSIGVQGLNTEAFF
TRBV6-4	TRBJ2-2	TRBD2	NA	TGTGCCAGCAGTGACACGCGAGGACTAGCGGGTACCGGGGAGCTGTTTTTT	CASSDTRGLAGTGELFF
TRBV5-4	TRBJ2-2	TRBD2	NA	TGTGCCAGCAGCGTCGAGGGACTAGCGTTGAGCGGGGAGCTGTTTTTT	CASSVEGLALSGELFF
TRBV7-9	TRBJ2-7	TRBD1	NA	TGTGCCAGCAGCTTAGACGGACAGGGCTCCTACGAGCAGTACTTC	CASSLDGQGSYEQYF
TRBV19	TRBJ2-7	TRBD1	NA	TGTGCCAGTAGTATCATGGGCGGGGACAGGGACGCCGAGCAGTACTTC	CASSIMGGDRDAEQYF
TRBV29-1	TRBJ2-1	TRBD2	NA	TGCAGCGTCAGGACTAGCGGGAGGAATGAGCAGTTCTTC	CSVRTSGRNEQFF
TRBV2	TRBJ1-2	TRBD1	NA	TGTGCCAGCAGTGACAGGGGGCGTAATGGCTACACCTTC	CASSDRGRNGYTF
TRBV6-5	TRBJ2-3	TRBD2	NA	TGTGCCAGCAGTTCTGCTAGCGGGGTTAGCACAGATACGCAGTATTTT	CASSSASGVSTDTQYF
TRBV27	TRBJ1-3	NA	few	TGTGCCAGCAGCCGACTGAACTCTGGAAACACCATATATTTT	CASSRLNSGNTIYF
TRBV30	TRBJ2-1	TRBD1	NA	TGTGCCTGGTGGGGACAGGGGATGGTAGGGAGCTCCTACAATGAGCAGTTCTTC	CAWWGQGMVGSSYNEQFF
TRBV2	TRBJ1-5	TRBD1	NA	TGTGCCAGCTCCGACAGGGTGGGACGGCAGCCCCAGCATTTT	CASSDRVGRQPQHF
TRBV5-3	TRBJ2-1	TRBD2	NA	TGTGCCAGAAGCTCCCGACTAGCGGGGAAGTTCTTC	CARSSRLAGKFF
TRBV27	TRBJ2-7	TRBD1	NA	TGTGCCAGCAGTTTAACCGGGACAGGCCTCTACGAGCAGTACTTC	CASSLTGTGLYEQYF
TRBV7-2	TRBJ2-3	NA	few	TGTGCCAGCAGCTTTCGGGGACAAGACTCGACAGATACGCAGTATTTT	CASSFRGQDSTDTQYF